One sample yielded the 15 T cell receptor beta chains listed below, sequenced in a study of blood T cell repertoires in COVID-19. The data were produced by immunoSEQ multiplex PCR, yet TCRdb's version contains in-frame clones alone and is incomplete. This sample has hundreds of thousands of clones, with roughly 86% found just once. Material: PBMCs or T cells enriched from blood (not recorded which). The receptors derive from a woman between 50 and 59 years old who had recovered from COVID-19.

V is TRBV4-1 and J is TRBJ2-1; 16 nucleotides match TRBD2. The CDR3 runs to 21 residues. Germline loops: CDR1 MGHRA, CDR2 YSYEKL. V lost 3 bases, J lost 3 bases, and 14 bases stayed unmatched. The CDR3 bases are TGCGCCAGCAGCCAGCCGGGACTAGCGGGAGGGCCGGGGGACTACTACAATGAGCAGTTCTTC. This sequence encodes CASSQPGLAGGPGDYYNEQFF.

The chain carries TRBV10-3 and TRBJ1-1; possibly TRBD1 for D (5 bases). The CDR3 extends over 13 amino acids. The V and J ends lost 4 bases and 3 bases respectively, with 9 bases between them. Germline CDR1 ENHRY, CDR2 SYGVKD. The CDR3 loop reads CAISGKGDTEAFF. Here the CDR3 DNA reads TGTGCCATCAGTGGTAAAGGGGACACTGAAGCTTTCTTT.

V usage is TRBV7-2 and J usage is TRBJ2-7, with D unclear. Germline lookup yields CDR1 SGHTA and CDR2 FQGNSA. V was cut by 1 base and J by 1 base, with 8 bases left in between. The CDR3 spans 14 residues. CDR3 in amino acids: CASSLGVQSYEQYF. The CDR3 nucleotides read TGTGCCAGCAGCTTAGGGGTACAGTCCTACGAGCAGTACTTC.

The V gene is TRBV28, the J gene TRBJ1-5; 7 bases line up with TRBD1. The germline CDR1 and CDR2 sequences are MDHEN and SYDVKM. V dropped 7 bases and J dropped 3; count of bases not matched to a gene: 6. The CDR3 runs 14 residues. CDR3 DNA: TGTGCCAGCAAGACAGACAGGGACAATCAGCCCCAGCATTTT. It codes for CASKTDRDNQPQHF.

The CDR3 is CASSLTSGYTGELFF. The CDR3 DNA reads TGCGCCAGCAGCTTGACTAGCGGCTACACCGGGGAGCTGTTTTTT. V usage is TRBV5-1 and J usage is TRBJ2-2; TRBD2 aligns across 8 bases. This CDR3 contains 15 residues. The V gene end was trimmed by 1 base and the J gene end by 3 bases; junction bases not matched to a gene: 2. CDR1 SGHRS and CDR2 YFSETQ come from the germline V gene.

The rearrangement uses TRBV19 and TRBJ2-1; D perhaps matches TRBD2 (5 bases). The ends were cut back, 3 bases at V and 2 bases at J, with 17 bases in the middle. In germline, CDR1 is LNHDA, CDR2 SQIVND (reference sequence). The length of the CDR3 is 17 residues. DNA of the CDR3: TGTGCCAGTAGTATGGTAAAGATCGAGCGGACCTACAATGAGCAGTTCTTC. This sequence encodes CASSMVKIERTYNEQFF. Filled out from reference TRBV19 and TRBJ2-1, the complete variable domain reads DGGITQSPKYLFRKEGQNVTLSCEQNLNHDAMYWYRQDPGQGLRLIYYSQIVNDFQKGDIAEGYSVSREKKESFPLTVTSAQKNPTAFYLCASSMVKIERTYNEQFFGPGTRLTVL.

The chain employs TRBV9 and TRBJ2-5; D remains ambiguous. The CDR3 runs to 15 residues. Trimming removed 3 bases from V and 2 bases from J, with 14 bases in between. Germline CDR1 reads SGDLS; CDR2 reads YYNGEE. Here the CDR3 DNA reads TGTGCCAGCAGCGCCCACCCAACAAATCAAGAGACCCAGTACTTC. Amino acid sequence: CASSAHPTNQETQYF.

The chain carries TRBV3-1 (or the pseudogene TRBV3-2) and TRBJ2-3; D uncertain. Germline CDR1 is LGHDT and CDR2 is YNNKEL (reference sequence). V dropped 1 base and J dropped 2 bases, with 4 bases sitting between them. This CDR3 has 13 residues. The CDR3, as DNA: TGTGCCAGCAGCCAAGCCTTCACAGATACGCAGTATTTT. Protein product: CASSQAFTDTQYF.

The rearrangement links TRBV12-3 or TRBV12-4 to TRBJ1-3; no definite D call. The CDR3 loop spans 11 amino acids. Trimming cost V 6 bases and J 11 bases, with 11 bases left between them. CDR3 sequence reads: CASSPRFPIYF. The CDR3 coding sequence is TGTGCCAGCAGCCCGCGGTTTCCCATATATTTT.

The chain is built from TRBV5-8 and TRBJ2-1; 11 bases map to TRBD2. The ends lost 3 bases at V and 8 bases at J; junction bases unmatched: 10. The CDR3 is 16 residues long. CDR1 is SGHTS and CDR2 is YDEGEE in the germline V gene. This chain's CDR3 is CASSSGISGRDDEQFF. CDR3 bases: TGTGCCAGCAGCTCCGGCATTAGCGGGAGGGACGATGAGCAGTTCTTC.

The rearrangement uses TRBV28 and TRBJ2-7, with a tentative D call TRBD1 (5 bases). CDR1 MDHEN and CDR2 SYDVKM come from the germline V gene. V was shortened by 5 bases and J by 2 bases, with 16 bases between the two germline ends. This CDR3 spans 15 amino acids. CDR3 loop: CASSATPDRTYEQYF. The CDR3 DNA reads as TGTGCCAGCAGTGCCACACCCGACAGAACCTACGAGCAGTACTTC.

This chain uses TRBV24-1 with TRBJ2-3; 9 bases map to TRBD1. The CDR3 spans 16 residues. The V gene end was trimmed by 3 bases and the J gene end by 5 bases; junction bases not matched to a gene: 8. The germline CDR1 and CDR2 sequences are KGHDR and SFDVKD. In DNA, the CDR3 is TGTGCCACCAGTGATGCCGGGACAGGGAGGGAAGATACGCAGTATTTT. Translated, it gives CATSDAGTGREDTQYF.

The rearrangement joins TRBV12-3 or TRBV12-4 to TRBJ1-2, with D hard to call. V lost 5 bases to trimming and J lost 6 bases, with 13 bases between them. There are 13 residues in the CDR3. This CDR3 reads CASSPSGYHGYTF. For the CDR3, the DNA is TGTGCCAGCAGTCCCTCCGGGTATCATGGCTACACCTTC.

V usage is TRBV10-3 and J usage is TRBJ2-3, with 8 bases that match TRBD1. The length of the CDR3 is 19 residues. Trimming removed 2 bases from V and 5 bases from J; junction bases left unmatched: 18. Germline V lookup: CDR1 ENHRY, CDR2 SYGVKD. The CDR3, as DNA: TGTGCCATCAGTGAGCCCGGTTTGGGACAGGCCTTTAGTGGAGATACGCAGTATTTT. Translating gives CAISEPGLGQAFSGDTQYF.

The chain is built from TRBV7-9 and TRBJ1-1; 7 bases are a match to TRBD1. CDR3 length: 12 residues. Germline V CDR1 and CDR2: SEHNR, FQNEAQ (reference sequence). Losses at the gene ends were 6 bases for V and 8 bases for J; bases not matched to a gene: 6. The CDR3 reads CASRELTGEAFF. The CDR3 DNA reads TGTGCCAGCAGAGAGCTGACAGGGGAAGCTTTCTTT.